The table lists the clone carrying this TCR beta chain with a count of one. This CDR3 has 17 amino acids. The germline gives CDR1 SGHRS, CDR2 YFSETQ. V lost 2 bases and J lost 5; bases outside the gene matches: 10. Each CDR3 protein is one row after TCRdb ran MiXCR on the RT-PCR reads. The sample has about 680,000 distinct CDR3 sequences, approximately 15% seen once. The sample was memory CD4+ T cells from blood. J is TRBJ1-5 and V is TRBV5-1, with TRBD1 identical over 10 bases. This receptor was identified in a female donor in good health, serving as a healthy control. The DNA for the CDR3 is TGCGCCAGCAGCTTCGAAGCCTGGACAGGGGGATATCAGCCCCAGCATTTT. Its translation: CASSFEAWTGGYQPQHF.